Reported below is one T cell receptor (beta chain). Just one base apart from a much larger clone, this may be a read error. This specimen comes from a study of tumor-infiltrating lymphocytes in primary liver carcinoma. The CDR3 spans 15 residues. Germline assignment: CDR1 DFQATT and CDR2 SNEGSKA (reference sequence). Total RNA and DNA came together from roughly 20-30 mg of bulk tissue without cell sorting. Constant-region priming of around 500 ng total RNA yielded TCR beta cDNA. Three-round nested multiplex PCR performed with slightly modified ARM-PCR produced the TCR beta libraries. TRBV1-TRBV30 forward primers and a C-beta reverse primer were used in the first two PCR rounds, which each ran for ten to eleven cycles. TCRdb redid the calling of the multiplex PCR reads with MiXCR, one entry per CDR3 protein. The table records 60,000 to 90,000 distinct CDR3 sequences, nearly 70% of them present only once.

V and J are TRBV20-1 and TRBJ1-5; D remains unclear. The receptor comes from a man in his forties with primary liver carcinoma and hepatitis B virus infection. The sequencing sample was made of liver tumor tissue from sampling region 4. Subset noted: tumor region T4, right-lateral pole. CDR3 bases: TGCAATGCGGTGATAGGGATAAGCGCCAACCAGCCCCAGCATTTT. This translates into CNAVIGISANQPQHF.